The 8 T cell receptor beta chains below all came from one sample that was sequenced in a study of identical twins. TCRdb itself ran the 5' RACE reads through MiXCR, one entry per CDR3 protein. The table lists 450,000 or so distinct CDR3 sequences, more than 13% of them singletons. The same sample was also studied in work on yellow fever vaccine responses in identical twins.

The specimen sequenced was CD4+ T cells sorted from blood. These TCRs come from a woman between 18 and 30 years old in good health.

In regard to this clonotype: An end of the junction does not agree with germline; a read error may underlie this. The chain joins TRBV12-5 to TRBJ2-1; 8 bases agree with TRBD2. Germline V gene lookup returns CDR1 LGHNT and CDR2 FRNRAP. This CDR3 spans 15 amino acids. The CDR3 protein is CASGLGLVGNNEQFF. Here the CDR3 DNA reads TGTGCTAGTGGCTTGGGACTAGTGGGGAACAATGAGCAGTTCTTC. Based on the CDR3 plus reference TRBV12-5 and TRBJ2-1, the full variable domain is DARVTQTPRHKVTEMGQEVTMRCQPILGHNTVFWYRQTMMQGLELLAYFRNRAPLDDSGMPKDRFSAEMPDATLATLKIQPSEPRDSAVYFCASGLGLVGNNEQFFGPGTRLTVL.

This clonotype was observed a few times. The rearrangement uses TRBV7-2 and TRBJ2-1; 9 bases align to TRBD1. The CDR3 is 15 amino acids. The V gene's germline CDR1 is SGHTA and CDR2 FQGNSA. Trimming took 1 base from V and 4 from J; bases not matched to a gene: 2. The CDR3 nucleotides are TGTGCCAGCAGCTTAGTGGGGACAGGGTACAATGAGCAGTTCTTC. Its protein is CASSLVGTGYNEQFF. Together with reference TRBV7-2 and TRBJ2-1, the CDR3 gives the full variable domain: GAGVSQSPSNKVTEKGKDVELRCDPISGHTALYWYRQSLGQGLEFLIYFQGNSAPDKSGLPSDRFSAERTGGSVSTLTIQRTQQEDSAVYLCASSLVGTGYNEQFFGPGTRLTVL.

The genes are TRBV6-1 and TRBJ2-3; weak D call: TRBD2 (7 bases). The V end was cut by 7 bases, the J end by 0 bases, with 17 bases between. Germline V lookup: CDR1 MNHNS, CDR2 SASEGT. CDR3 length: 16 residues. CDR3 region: CASTNIGGRSTDTQYF. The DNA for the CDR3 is TGTGCCAGCACTAACATCGGGGGGCGTAGCACAGATACGCAGTATTTT.

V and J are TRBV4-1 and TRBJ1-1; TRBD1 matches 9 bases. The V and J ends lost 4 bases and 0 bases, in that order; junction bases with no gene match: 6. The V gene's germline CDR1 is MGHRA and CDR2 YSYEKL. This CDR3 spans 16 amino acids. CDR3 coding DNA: TGCGCCAGCAGCCGGGAGGGGACAGGGATGAACACTGAAGCTTTCTTT. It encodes CASSREGTGMNTEAFF.

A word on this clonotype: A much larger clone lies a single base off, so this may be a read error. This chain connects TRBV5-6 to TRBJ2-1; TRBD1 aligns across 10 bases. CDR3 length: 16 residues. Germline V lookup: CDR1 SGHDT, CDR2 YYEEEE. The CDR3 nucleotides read TGTGCCAGCACCTTGTTGGGGACAGGGGTCTACAATGAGCAGTTCTTC. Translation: CASTLLGTGVYNEQFF.

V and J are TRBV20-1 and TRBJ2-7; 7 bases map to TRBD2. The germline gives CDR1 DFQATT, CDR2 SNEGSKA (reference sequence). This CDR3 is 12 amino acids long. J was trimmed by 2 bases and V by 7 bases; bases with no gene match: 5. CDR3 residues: CSGLGGTYEQYF. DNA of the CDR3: TGCAGTGGCCTGGGAGGGACCTACGAGCAGTACTTC.

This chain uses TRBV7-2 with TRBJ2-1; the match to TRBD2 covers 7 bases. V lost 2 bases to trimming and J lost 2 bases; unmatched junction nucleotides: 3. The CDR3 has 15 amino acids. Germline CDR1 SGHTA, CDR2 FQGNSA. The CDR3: CASSLQGLPYNEQFF. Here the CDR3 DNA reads TGTGCCAGCAGCTTACAGGGACTACCCTACAATGAGCAGTTCTTC.

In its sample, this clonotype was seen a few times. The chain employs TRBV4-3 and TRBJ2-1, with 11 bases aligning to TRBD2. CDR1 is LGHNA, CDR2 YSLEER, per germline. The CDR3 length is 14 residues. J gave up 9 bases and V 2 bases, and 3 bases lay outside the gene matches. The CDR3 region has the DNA TGCGCCAGCAGCCAACTTAGCGGGAGGGGTGAGCAGTTCTTC. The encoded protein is CASSQLSGRGEQFF.